This TCR beta chain was found in a study of blood T cell repertoires in COVID-19. Germline V gives CDR1 SGHRS, CDR2 YFSETQ. J was trimmed by 5 bases and V by 4 bases; bases with no gene match: 7. This CDR3 spans 15 amino acids. Authors' methods: From reference gene primer amplification, estimates of nucleated cell counts were derived. The method was immunoSEQ multiplex PCR; TCRdb's version includes in-frame clones alone and lacks a portion of them. V and J calls and clone size are those listed in that table; D and trimming were worked out from the DNA. This table holds fewer than 250,000 clones, about 88% found once. This clone was seen just once.

Specimen: peripheral blood. The receptor comes from a man in his 70s with acute or convalescent COVID-19. The chain links TRBV5-1 to TRBJ2-2; TRBD1 agrees at 8 bases. As DNA, the CDR3 is TGCGCCAGCAGCCCGGACAGGGTACGGACCGGGGAGCTGTTTTTT. This encodes CASSPDRVRTGELFF.